One sample yielded the 24 T cell receptor beta chains listed below, sequenced in a study of blood T cell repertoires in COVID-19. The repertoire was sequenced with immunoSEQ multiplex PCR; TCRdb's copy has only in-frame clones and lacks some. The repertoire holds about 100,000 clones, with 90% as singletons. The sample taken for sequencing was peripheral blood. These receptors all stem from a man aged 18-30 years with COVID-19, enrolled during active disease.

The V and J genes are TRBV15 and TRBJ2-1; maybe TRBD2 (5 bases). Germline V gene lookup returns CDR1 LNHNV and CDR2 YYDKDF (reference sequence). With 8 bases removed from V and 4 bases from J, the gap between germline ends came to 12 bases. The CDR3 loop spans 13 amino acids. The CDR3 DNA sequence: TGTGCCACCCGGAGGCCCCTGTACAATGAGCAGTTCTTC. It encodes CATRRPLYNEQFF.

The chain couples TRBV5-1 to TRBJ2-1, with 10 nucleotides matching TRBD2. This CDR3 spans 15 amino acids. Germline CDR1 reads SGHRS; CDR2 reads YFSETQ. Trimming took 0 bases from V and 4 from J; bases not matched to a gene: 1. This chain's CDR3 is CASSLELAGYNEQFF. The CDR3 DNA is TGCGCCAGCAGCTTGGAACTAGCGGGATACAATGAGCAGTTCTTC. Full variable domain (outside the CDR3, taken from reference TRBV5-1 and TRBJ2-1): KAGVTQTPRYLIKTRGQQVTLSCSPISGHRSVSWYQQTPGQGLQFLFEYFSETQRNKGNFPGRFSGRQFSNSRSEMNVSTLELGDSALYLCASSLELAGYNEQFFGPGTRLTVL.

The J gene is TRBJ1-6, the V gene TRBV19; no definite D call. The V end was cut by 9 bases, the J end by 0 bases, with 12 bases between. Germline V CDR1 and CDR2: LNHDA, SQIVND (reference sequence). The CDR3 covers 15 residues. The CDR3 DNA follows: TGTGCCAGCAAACCTTTCAGCTCCTATAATTCACCCCTCCACTTT. Translation gives CASKPFSSYNSPLHF.

This chain uses TRBV3-1 (or the pseudogene TRBV3-2) with TRBJ2-5; 9 bases map to TRBD2. The CDR3 length is 16 residues. J lost 7 bases, V lost 4 bases, and 13 bases had no gene match. Germline V gives CDR1 LGHDT, CDR2 YNNKEL (reference sequence). The CDR3 coding sequence is TGTGCCAGCAGCCCCCGGGGACTAGCCAAGACGGGGACCCAGTACTTC. Protein: CASSPRGLAKTGTQYF.

The chain combines TRBV24-1 with TRBJ2-1; 11 bases are shared with TRBD2. The CDR3 has 17 residues. Germline CDR1 reads KGHDR; CDR2 reads SFDVKD. The ends lost 5 bases at V and 3 bases at J; junction bases unmatched: 8. CDR3 DNA: TGTGCCACCAGTGGAGTCGGGACTAGCGGATTCTACAATGAGCAGTTCTTC. It specifies CATSGVGTSGFYNEQFF.

This clone was counted once. The chain has TRBV5-4 and TRBJ2-1, with 8 bases lining up with TRBD2. CDR1 and CDR2 from the germline V gene are SGHNT and YYREEE (reference sequence). The CDR3 runs to 15 residues. The J segment lost 3 bases and the V segment lost 0 bases, leaving 2 bases of the junction unmatched. CDR3 nucleotides: TGTGCCAGCAGCTTGGAACTAGCGGACTACAATGAGCAGTTCTTC. It yields the protein CASSLELADYNEQFF.

This chain links TRBV9 with TRBJ2-1, with no clear D. Per germline, CDR1 SGDLS and CDR2 YYNGEE. V was pared by 1 base and J by 8 bases, with 25 bases between. There are 18 residues in the CDR3. CDR3 protein: CASSVKSRPSRIADEQFF. The CDR3 DNA reads as TGTGCCAGCAGCGTAAAGAGTAGGCCTAGTCGAATTGCGGATGAGCAGTTCTTC.

The V and J genes are TRBV21-1 and TRBJ2-7; the table's D call of TRBD2 was not tested on the DNA. TRBV21-1 is classified as a pseudogene. The CDR3 spans 16 residues. CDR3 DNA: TGTGCCAGCAGCAAAAACGGGACTAGCGGGGCCGGCGAGCAGTACTTC. This codes for CASSKNGTSGAGEQYF.

This clone was observed a single time. This chain links TRBV4-3 with TRBJ1-1, with a tentative D call TRBD1 (5 bases). Trimming cost V 0 bases and J 11 bases, with 16 bases left between them. The length of the CDR3 is 14 residues. The germline V gene encodes CDR1 LGHNA and CDR2 YSLEER. CDR3 region: CASSQDSGGWGAFF. In nucleotides, the CDR3 is TGCGCCAGCAGCCAAGATAGCGGGGGATGGGGGGCTTTCTTT.

This chain links TRBV19 with TRBJ2-2; D is possibly TRBD1 (6 bases). The CDR3 covers 12 residues. CDR1 and CDR2 from the germline V gene are LNHDA and SQIVND (reference sequence). Trimming pared 5 bases from V and 6 bases from J, leaving 7 bases between. DNA of the CDR3: TGTGCCAGTAGTTGGGGGCCCGGGGAGCTGTTTTTT. Protein product: CASSWGPGELFF.

The V call is TRBV10-3, the J call TRBJ2-5; tentatively, D is TRBD1 (6 bases). CDR3 length: 13 residues. Germline V CDR1 and CDR2: ENHRY, SYGVKD. V was clipped by 5 bases and J by 0 bases, with 7 bases between them. This chain's CDR3 is CAISNRDQETQYF. The CDR3 nucleotides read TGTGCCATCAGTAACAGGGACCAAGAGACCCAGTACTTC.

V is TRBV30 and J is TRBJ2-1, with TRBD1 matching 7 bases. Unmatched junction bases numbered 6, after V lost 5 bases and J lost 5 bases. The CDR3 has 13 amino acids. Per germline, CDR1 GTSNPN and CDR2 SVGIG (reference sequence). The chain's CDR3 is CAWGPDRHNEQFF. DNA of the CDR3: TGTGCCTGGGGACCGGACAGGCACAATGAGCAGTTCTTC.

J is TRBJ1-1 and V is TRBV6-2 or TRBV6-3; no firm D call. Per germline, CDR1 MNHEY and CDR2 SVGEGT. The V and J ends lost 2 bases and 4 bases respectively, with 11 bases between them. The CDR3 length is 14 residues. For the CDR3, the DNA is TGTGCCAGCAGTTACCGCGAGGGCAGCACTGAAGCTTTCTTT. Its translation: CASSYREGSTEAFF.

V gene TRBV28 combines with J gene TRBJ1-3; no reliable D call. Germline CDR1 and CDR2: MDHEN and SYDVKM. CDR3 length equals 16 residues. With 3 bases removed from V and 3 bases from J, the gap between germline ends came to 15 bases. CDR3 sequence: CASSFTRGGGGNTIYF. CDR3 in DNA: TGTGCCAGCAGTTTTACTCGGGGAGGAGGTGGAAACACCATATATTTT.

The chain employs TRBV19 and TRBJ2-7, with 7 positions matching TRBD1. J gave up 3 bases and V 2 bases, and 7 bases lay outside the gene matches. Looked up from germline, CDR1 is LNHDA and CDR2 is SQIVND (reference sequence). The CDR3 consists of 15 residues. In DNA, the CDR3 is TGTGCCAGTAGTATAACCGGACAGGATCTCTACGAGCAGTACTTC. Protein sequence: CASSITGQDLYEQYF.

V gene TRBV5-4 combines with J gene TRBJ2-7; 12 bases map to TRBD2. V lost 3 bases to trimming and J lost 7 bases; unmatched junction nucleotides: 8. The CDR3 runs to 15 residues. Germline CDR1 and CDR2: SGHNT and YYREEE (reference sequence). The CDR3 DNA follows: TGTGCCAGCAGCTCACGACTAGCGGGAGCCGGGGAGCAGTACTTC. This encodes CASSSRLAGAGEQYF.

This clone has a single count. The chain employs TRBV5-1 and TRBJ1-6; possibly TRBD1 for D (6 bases). Per germline, CDR1 SGHRS and CDR2 YFSETQ. The ends were cut back, 4 bases at V and 0 bases at J, with 11 bases in the middle. This CDR3 contains 16 residues. CDR3 nucleotides: TGCGCCAGCAGCCACCGACAGGACTCCTATAATTCACCCCTCCACTTT. Residues: CASSHRQDSYNSPLHF.

The chain has TRBV28 and TRBJ1-1; no clear D gene. With 2 bases removed from V and 3 bases from J, the gap between germline ends came to 19 bases. CDR3 length: 17 amino acids. The germline gives CDR1 MDHEN, CDR2 SYDVKM. The CDR3 sequence: CASSLPRRLAGDTEAFF. In DNA form, the CDR3 reads TGTGCCAGCAGTTTACCTCGCCGGTTGGCGGGCGACACTGAAGCTTTCTTT.

The rearrangement links TRBV4-3 to TRBJ2-1, with 7 bases lining up with TRBD2. CDR3 length equals 16 residues. CDR1 LGHNA and CDR2 YSLEER come from the germline V gene. After removal of 0 bases from V and 4 bases from J, the junction contained 6 bases not matched to a gene. In DNA, the CDR3 is TGCGCCAGCAGCCAAGATGGGGGGGGAGGTTACAATGAGCAGTTCTTC. This encodes CASSQDGGGGYNEQFF.

The V call is TRBV6-2 or TRBV6-3, the J call TRBJ1-1; 8 bases are a match to TRBD1. The junction had 3 bases not matched to a gene; V was cut back by 5 bases and J by 1 base. The germline CDR1 and CDR2 sequences are MNHEY and SVGEGT. The CDR3 is made up of 14 amino acids. The CDR3 region has the DNA TGTGCCAGCAGTGACAGGGGTGAGAACACTGAAGCTTTCTTT. This gives the protein CASSDRGENTEAFF.

The chain couples TRBV7-8 to TRBJ2-1, with TRBD1 matching over 8 bases. Trimming removed 5 bases from V and 0 bases from J; junction bases left unmatched: 15. Germline lookup yields CDR1 SGHVS and CDR2 FQNEAQ. The length of the CDR3 is 19 residues. CDR3 region: CASSLGAGGLPNSYNEQFF. CDR3 DNA sequence: TGTGCCAGCAGCCTTGGGGCAGGGGGCCTACCCAACTCCTACAATGAGCAGTTCTTC.

The chain joins TRBV10-3 to TRBJ2-2, with a possible D match to TRBD1 (5 bases). V was shortened by 8 bases and J by 0 bases, with 13 bases between the two germline ends. Germline CDR1 and CDR2: ENHRY and SYGVKD. The CDR3 loop spans 15 amino acids. The CDR3 loop is CAIPGRAANTGELFF. The DNA of the CDR3 is TGTGCCATCCCCGGCAGGGCCGCGAACACCGGGGAGCTGTTTTTT.

As concerns this clone: The germline gene is not matched at one end of the junction; a read error may be the cause. The chain has TRBV7-9 and TRBJ1-4; tentative D call: TRBD1 (5 bases). Germline CDR1 SEHNR, CDR2 FQNEAQ (reference sequence). This CDR3 has 14 residues. The chain's CDR3 is CASSFGTLPEKLLF. Here the CDR3 DNA reads TGTGCCAGCAGCTTCGGGACTCTCCCTGAAAAACTGCTTTTT. Together with reference TRBV7-9 and TRBJ1-4, the CDR3 gives the full variable domain: DTGVSQNPRHKITKRGQNVTFRCDPISEHNRLYWYRQTLGQGPEFLTYFQNEAQLEKSRLLSDRFSAERPKGSFSTLEIQRTEQGDSAMYLCASSFGTLPEKLLFGSGTQLSVL.

In DNA form, the CDR3 reads TGTGCCAGCAGCCCATCCCGGGACAGGGATCACGGGGAGCTGTTTTTT. Amino acid sequence: CASSPSRDRDHGELFF. The gene calls are TRBV9 and TRBJ2-2; 9 positions match TRBD1. After removal of 4 bases from V and 7 bases from J, the junction contained 11 bases not matched to a gene. This CDR3 is built from 16 residues. Germline CDR1 and CDR2: SGDLS and YYNGEE. Looking up the rest from reference TRBV9 and TRBJ2-2 gives the full variable domain: DSGVTQTPKHLITATGQRVTLRCSPRSGDLSVYWYQQSLDQGLQFLIQYYNGEERAKGNILERFSAQQFPDLHSELNLSSLELGDSALYFCASSPSRDRDHGELFFGEGSRLTVL.